These 19 T cell receptor beta chains share one sample of origin, sequenced in a study of blood T cell repertoires in COVID-19. Data came from immunoSEQ multiplex PCR; TCRdb stores just in-frame clones and leaves some out. The data show some 700,000 clones, with around 90% seen just once and under 0.3% held by the top ten. The sequenced sample consisted of peripheral blood. The receptors were gathered from a woman younger than 35 with acute or convalescent COVID-19.

The rearrangement joins TRBV3-1 (or the pseudogene TRBV3-2) to TRBJ1-1; D may be TRBD1 (5 bases). Germline V gene sequence: CDR1 LGHDT, CDR2 YNNKEL (reference sequence). This CDR3 has 15 amino acids. Trimming stripped 4 bases from V and 4 bases from J, with 16 bases between. The chain's CDR3 is CASSPSGGTGTEAFF. The CDR3 DNA reads as TGTGCCAGCAGCCCAAGCGGGGGGACCGGCACTGAAGCTTTCTTT.

The gene calls are TRBV10-3 and TRBJ2-5; D unresolved. V dropped 2 bases and J dropped 4 bases, with 8 bases sitting between them. Germline values: CDR1 ENHRY, CDR2 SYGVKD. CDR3 size: 13 residues. The CDR3 protein is CAISETLAETQYF. The CDR3 DNA reads TGTGCCATCAGTGAGACATTGGCAGAGACCCAGTACTTC.

The V and J genes are TRBV19 and TRBJ1-6; a possible D gene is TRBD1 (5 bases). Trimming left V 10 bases short and J 8 bases short, with 15 bases between. This CDR3 has 13 amino acids. Germline V gives CDR1 LNHDA, CDR2 SQIVND (reference sequence). The CDR3 is CATAGPGHSPLHF. CDR3 nucleotide sequence: TGTGCCACAGCAGGGCCTGGGCATTCACCCCTCCACTTT.

This sequence joins TRBV5-1 and TRBJ2-7, with D perhaps TRBD1 (5 bases). The CDR3 consists of 14 residues. Trimming took off 2 bases at V and 5 bases at J, with 14 bases between the two ends. Germline CDR1 reads SGHRS; CDR2 reads YFSETQ. DNA for the CDR3: TGCGCCAGCAGCTTTTTGGCAGGGTCCAACGAGCAGTACTTC. It translates to CASSFLAGSNEQYF.

The chain carries TRBV5-6 and TRBJ1-6, with 9 nucleotides matching TRBD1. The CDR3 is 15 residues long. The V gene end was trimmed by 2 bases and the J gene end by 8 bases; junction bases not matched to a gene: 5. The germline gives CDR1 SGHDT, CDR2 YYEEEE. The CDR3 DNA sequence: TGTGCCAGCAGCTTCTCGGACAGGGGAGATTCACCCCTCCACTTT. This translates into CASSFSDRGDSPLHF.

This chain uses TRBV7-9 with TRBJ2-3; no clear D. Germline CDR1 is SEHNR and CDR2 is FQNEAQ (reference sequence). The CDR3 loop spans 13 amino acids. Trimming stripped 4 bases from V and 3 bases from J, with 8 bases between. The CDR3 protein is CASSSGKTDTQYF. CDR3 in DNA: TGTGCCAGCAGCTCCGGTAAGACAGATACGCAGTATTTT.

The V and J genes are TRBV9 and TRBJ1-5; TRBD1 matches 10 bases. Germline V gene lookup returns CDR1 SGDLS and CDR2 YYNGEE. Trimming took 3 bases from V and 1 from J; bases not matched to a gene: 4. The CDR3 spans 16 residues. CDR3 protein: CASSERDRGSNQPQHF. In DNA form, the CDR3 reads TGTGCCAGCAGCGAGCGGGACAGGGGCAGCAATCAGCCCCAGCATTTT.

The chain uses TRBV4-2 and TRBJ2-1; 7 bases match TRBD2. The trim removed 1 base at V and 11 bases at J, leaving 14 bases unmatched. The CDR3 consists of 16 residues. Germline assignment: CDR1 LGHNA and CDR2 YNFKEQ. The CDR3 sequence: CASSQVASGQTQQQFF. The CDR3 DNA is TGTGCCAGCAGCCAAGTAGCTAGCGGTCAAACTCAGCAGCAGTTCTTC.

This chain uses TRBV4-1 with TRBJ1-1; 9 nucleotides line up with TRBD1. Germline assignment: CDR1 MGHRA and CDR2 YSYEKL. V trimming: 0 bases; J trimming: 1 base; junction bases outside the gene matches: 15. The CDR3 spans 20 residues. CDR3 region: CASSQETPGTGYAGNTEAFF. The CDR3, as DNA: TGCGCCAGCAGCCAAGAGACACCCGGGACAGGGTATGCGGGGAACACTGAAGCTTTCTTT.

The J gene is TRBJ2-1, the V gene TRBV10-3; 11 bases map to TRBD2. The trim removed 10 bases at V and 4 bases at J, leaving 6 bases unmatched. Per germline, CDR1 ENHRY and CDR2 SYGVKD. The CDR3 has 14 residues. CDR3 coding DNA: TGTGCCACCACGCTAGCGGGGGGATACAATGAGCAGTTCTTC. Its protein product is CATTLAGGYNEQFF.

V gene TRBV7-2 combines with J gene TRBJ1-5; tentative D call: TRBD1 (6 bases). Between the trimmed V and J ends, which lost 5 bases and 4 bases, there was a span of 9 bases. The length of the CDR3 is 13 residues. Germline loops: CDR1 SGHTA, CDR2 FQGNSA. The CDR3 sequence: CASSGQGNQPQHF. In DNA form, the CDR3 reads TGTGCCAGCAGCGGGCAGGGGAATCAGCCCCAGCATTTT.

This clone was seen once. This chain connects TRBV30 to TRBJ1-1; 7 positions match TRBD1. The V gene's germline CDR1 is GTSNPN and CDR2 SVGIG (reference sequence). Germline trimming cut 1 base from V and 4 bases from J; bases unmatched to any gene: 9. This CDR3 region has 15 residues. CDR3 sequence: CAWSEGKGAFTEAFF. DNA for the CDR3: TGTGCCTGGAGTGAAGGAAAGGGGGCATTCACTGAAGCTTTCTTT.

The rearrangement links TRBV4-3 to TRBJ1-2; 8 bases agree with TRBD1. The germline gives CDR1 LGHNA, CDR2 YSLEER. The CDR3 length is 14 residues. J lost 8 bases, V lost 1 base, and 6 bases had no gene match. The chain's CDR3 is CASSQGGRGQGYTF. The CDR3 DNA reads as TGCGCCAGCAGCCAAGGTGGCAGGGGGCAAGGCTACACCTTC.

V is TRBV6-1 and J is TRBJ2-7, with D tentatively TRBD2 (5 bases). V was trimmed by 4 bases and J by 6 bases, leaving 22 bases between them. This CDR3 has 16 amino acids. Germline loops: CDR1 MNHNS, CDR2 SASEGT. The CDR3 here is CASSVLGPSLGSEQYF. CDR3 coding DNA: TGTGCCAGCAGTGTACTCGGGCCCTCCTTAGGGAGCGAGCAGTACTTC.

This sequence joins TRBV30 and TRBJ2-7; weak D call: TRBD1 (6 bases). Trimming cost V 1 base and J 0 bases, with 16 bases left between them. CDR1 is GTSNPN and CDR2 is SVGIG in the germline V gene (reference sequence). The CDR3 spans 16 residues. The DNA of the CDR3 is TGTGCCTGGAGTGCCGGACAGACTCCCCTCTCCTACGAGCAGTACTTC. This encodes CAWSAGQTPLSYEQYF.

The rearrangement links TRBV29-1 to TRBJ1-1; D not certain. CDR3 length equals 12 residues. CDR1 is SQVTM, CDR2 ANQGSEA, per germline. Trimming stripped 3 bases from V and 1 base from J, with 6 bases between. In DNA form, the CDR3 reads TGCAGCGTTGACAGGTCGAACACTGAAGCTTTCTTT. Protein sequence: CSVDRSNTEAFF. The full variable domain, in which reference TRBV29-1 and TRBJ1-1 provide the parts outside the CDR3, is SAVISQKPSRDICQRGTSLTIQCQVDSQVTMMFWYRQQPGQSLTLIATANQGSEATYESGFVIDKFPISRPNLTFSTLTVSNMSPEDSSIYLCSVDRSNTEAFFGQGTRLTVV.

The chain is built from TRBV6-6 and TRBJ2-5, with D possibly matching TRBD2 (5 bases). V lost 1 base, J lost 4 bases, and 10 bases lay in between. Germline CDR1 and CDR2: MNHNY and SVGAGI (reference sequence). This CDR3 has 14 residues. This chain's CDR3 is CASSYFYGVETQYF. CDR3 coding DNA: TGTGCCAGCAGTTACTTTTACGGGGTAGAGACCCAGTACTTC.

The gene calls are TRBV7-9 and TRBJ1-3, with D uncertain. The CDR3 extends over 15 amino acids. The germline V and J ends were trimmed by 3 bases and 8 bases, with 17 bases remaining between them. Germline loops: CDR1 SEHNR, CDR2 FQNEAQ (reference sequence). In DNA form, the CDR3 reads TGTGCCAGCAGCTTCGGGGTCTCGGAGGTAGACACCATATATTTT. Protein: CASSFGVSEVDTIYF.

The rearrangement links TRBV30 to TRBJ1-4; 7 nucleotides match TRBD1. Germline V lookup: CDR1 GTSNPN, CDR2 SVGIG (reference sequence). Losses at the gene ends were 0 bases for V and 0 bases for J; bases not matched to a gene: 10. The CDR3 runs to 18 residues. CDR3 nucleotide sequence: TGTGCCTGGAGTGTACGAACAGGGGCCATTACAACTAATGAAAAACTGTTTTTT. Translated, it gives CAWSVRTGAITTNEKLFF.